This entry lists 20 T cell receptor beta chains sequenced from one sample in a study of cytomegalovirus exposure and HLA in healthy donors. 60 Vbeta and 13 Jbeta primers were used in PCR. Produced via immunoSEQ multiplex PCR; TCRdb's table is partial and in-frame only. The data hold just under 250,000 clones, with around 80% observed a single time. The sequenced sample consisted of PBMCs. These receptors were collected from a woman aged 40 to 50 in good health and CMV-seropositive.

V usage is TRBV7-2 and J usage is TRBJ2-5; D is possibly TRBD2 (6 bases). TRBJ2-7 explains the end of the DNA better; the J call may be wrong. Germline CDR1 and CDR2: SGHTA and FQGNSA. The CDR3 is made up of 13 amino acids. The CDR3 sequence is CASRGGPKYEQYF. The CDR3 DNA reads TGTGCCAGCAGGGGGGGACCCAAATACGAGCAGTACTTC.

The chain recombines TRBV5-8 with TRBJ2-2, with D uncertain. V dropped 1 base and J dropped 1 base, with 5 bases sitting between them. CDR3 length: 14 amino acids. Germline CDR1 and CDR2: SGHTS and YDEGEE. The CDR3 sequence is CASSLFQNTGELFF. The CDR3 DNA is TGTGCCAGCAGCTTGTTTCAGAACACCGGGGAGCTGTTTTTT.

This CDR3 is CAGTGDPYETNEKLFF. The CDR3 nucleotides are TGTGCCGGGACAGGGGACCCCTACGAAACTAATGAAAAACTGTTTTTT. This chain connects TRBV7-9 to TRBJ1-4; 10 nucleotides align to TRBD1. V shed 11 bases, J shed 1 base, and the junction held 10 bases outside the gene matches. The length of the CDR3 is 16 residues. Germline loops: CDR1 SEHNR, CDR2 FQNEAQ (reference sequence).

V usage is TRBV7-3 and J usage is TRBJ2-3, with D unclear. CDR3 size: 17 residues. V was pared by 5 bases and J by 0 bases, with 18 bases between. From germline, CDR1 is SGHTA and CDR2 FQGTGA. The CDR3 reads CASSPLGYPTSTDTQYF. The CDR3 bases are TGTGCCAGCAGCCCCCTTGGTTACCCGACTAGCACAGATACGCAGTATTTT.

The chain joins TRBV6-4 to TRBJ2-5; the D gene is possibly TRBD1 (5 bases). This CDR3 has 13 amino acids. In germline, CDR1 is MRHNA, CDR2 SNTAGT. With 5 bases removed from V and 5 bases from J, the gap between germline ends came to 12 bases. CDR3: CASSLRGGETQYF. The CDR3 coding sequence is TGTGCCAGCAGTCTAAGGGGTGGTGAGACCCAGTACTTC.

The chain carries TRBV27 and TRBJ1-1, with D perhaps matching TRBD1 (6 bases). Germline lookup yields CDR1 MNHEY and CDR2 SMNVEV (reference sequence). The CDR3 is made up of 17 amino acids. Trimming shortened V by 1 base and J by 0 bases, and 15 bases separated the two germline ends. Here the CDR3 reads CASSLLSAGGVNTEAFF. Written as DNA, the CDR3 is TGTGCCAGCAGTTTATTATCTGCGGGGGGCGTGAACACTGAAGCTTTCTTT.

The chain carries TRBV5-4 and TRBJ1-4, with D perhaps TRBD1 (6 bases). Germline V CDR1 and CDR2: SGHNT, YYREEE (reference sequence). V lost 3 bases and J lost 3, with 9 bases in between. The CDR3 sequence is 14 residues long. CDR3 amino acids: CASSSQGPNEKLFF. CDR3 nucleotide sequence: TGTGCCAGCAGCTCGCAGGGGCCTAATGAAAAACTGTTTTTT.

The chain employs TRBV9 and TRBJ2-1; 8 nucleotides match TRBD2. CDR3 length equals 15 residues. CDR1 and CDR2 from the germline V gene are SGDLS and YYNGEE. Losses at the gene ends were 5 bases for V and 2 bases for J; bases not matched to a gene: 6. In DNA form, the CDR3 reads TGTGCCAGCAGTCCCCGGGGGGGGACCTACAATGAGCAGTTCTTC. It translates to CASSPRGGTYNEQFF.

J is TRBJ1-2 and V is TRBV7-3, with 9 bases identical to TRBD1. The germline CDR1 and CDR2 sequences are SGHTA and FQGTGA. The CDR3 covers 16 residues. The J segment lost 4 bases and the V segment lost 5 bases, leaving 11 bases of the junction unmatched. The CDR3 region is CASSPYRGRISYGYTF. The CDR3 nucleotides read TGTGCCAGCAGCCCGTACAGGGGGCGCATCTCCTATGGCTACACCTTC.

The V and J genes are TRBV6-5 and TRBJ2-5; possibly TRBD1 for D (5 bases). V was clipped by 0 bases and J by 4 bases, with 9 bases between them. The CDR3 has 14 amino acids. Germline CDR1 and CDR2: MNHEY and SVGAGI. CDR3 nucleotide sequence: TGTGCCAGCAGTTACTCGCAGGGCAGAGAGACCCAGTACTTC. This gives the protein CASSYSQGRETQYF.

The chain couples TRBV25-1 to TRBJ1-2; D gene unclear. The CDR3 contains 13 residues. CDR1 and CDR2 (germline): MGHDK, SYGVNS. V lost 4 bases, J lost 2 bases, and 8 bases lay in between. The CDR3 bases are TGTGCCAGCAGTGCTGGCTTGAACTATGGCTACACCTTC. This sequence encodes CASSAGLNYGYTF.

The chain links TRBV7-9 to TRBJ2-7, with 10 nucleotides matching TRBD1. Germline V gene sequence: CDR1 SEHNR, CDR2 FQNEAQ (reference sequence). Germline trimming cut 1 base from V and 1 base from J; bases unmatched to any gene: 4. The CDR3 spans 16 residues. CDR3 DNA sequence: TGTGCCAGCAGCTTAGTGGGACAGGGGAGTTCCTACGAGCAGTACTTC. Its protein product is CASSLVGQGSSYEQYF.

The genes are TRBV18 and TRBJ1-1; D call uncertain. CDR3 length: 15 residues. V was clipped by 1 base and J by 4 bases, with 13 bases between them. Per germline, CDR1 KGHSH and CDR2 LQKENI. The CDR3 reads CASSPRLGVGTEAFF. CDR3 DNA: TGTGCCAGCTCACCACGTCTCGGAGTCGGCACTGAAGCTTTCTTT.

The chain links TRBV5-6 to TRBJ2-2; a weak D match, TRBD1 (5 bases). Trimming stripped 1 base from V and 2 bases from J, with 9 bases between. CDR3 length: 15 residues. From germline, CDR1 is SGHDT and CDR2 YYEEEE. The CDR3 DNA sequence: TGTGCCAGCAGCTTGACAGGCGACAACACCGGGGAGCTGTTTTTT. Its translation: CASSLTGDNTGELFF.

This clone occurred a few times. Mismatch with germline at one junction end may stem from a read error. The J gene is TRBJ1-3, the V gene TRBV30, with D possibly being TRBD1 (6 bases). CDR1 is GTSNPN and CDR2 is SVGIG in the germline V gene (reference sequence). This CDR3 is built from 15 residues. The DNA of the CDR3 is TGTGCCGGGAGGGGGGGGCAATCCGGGGGAAACACCATATATTTT. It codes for CAGRGGQSGGNTIYF.

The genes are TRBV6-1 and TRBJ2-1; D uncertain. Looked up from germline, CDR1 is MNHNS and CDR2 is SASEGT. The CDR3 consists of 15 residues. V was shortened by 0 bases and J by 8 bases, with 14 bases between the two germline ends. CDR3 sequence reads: CASSEALASRYEQFF. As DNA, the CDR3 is TGTGCCAGCAGTGAAGCGCTTGCTTCGCGGTATGAGCAGTTCTTC.

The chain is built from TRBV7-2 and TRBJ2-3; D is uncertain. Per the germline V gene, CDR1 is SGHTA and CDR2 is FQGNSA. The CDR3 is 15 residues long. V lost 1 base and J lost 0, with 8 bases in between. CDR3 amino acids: CASSLGQASTDTQYF. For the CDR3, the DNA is TGTGCCAGCAGCTTAGGGCAGGCTAGCACAGATACGCAGTATTTT.

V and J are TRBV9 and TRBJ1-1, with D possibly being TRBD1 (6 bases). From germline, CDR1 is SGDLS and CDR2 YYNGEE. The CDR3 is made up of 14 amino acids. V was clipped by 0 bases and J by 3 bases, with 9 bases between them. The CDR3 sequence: CASSVAWGHTEAFF. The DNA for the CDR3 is TGTGCCAGCAGCGTAGCTTGGGGGCACACTGAAGCTTTCTTT. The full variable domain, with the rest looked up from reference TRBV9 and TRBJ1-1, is DSGVTQTPKHLITATGQRVTLRCSPRSGDLSVYWYQQSLDQGLQFLIQYYNGEERAKGNILERFSAQQFPDLHSELNLSSLELGDSALYFCASSVAWGHTEAFFGQGTRLTVV.

CDR3 sequence (DNA): TGTGCCTGGGATTTACAGGGAAAGCCCCAGCATTTT. Translated, it gives CAWDLQGKPQHF. The J gene is TRBJ1-5, the V gene TRBV30; D is possibly TRBD1 (6 bases). The CDR3 spans 12 residues. The V end lost 5 bases, the J end lost 8 bases, and 13 bases lay between the germline ends. The germline V gene encodes CDR1 GTSNPN and CDR2 SVGIG (reference sequence).

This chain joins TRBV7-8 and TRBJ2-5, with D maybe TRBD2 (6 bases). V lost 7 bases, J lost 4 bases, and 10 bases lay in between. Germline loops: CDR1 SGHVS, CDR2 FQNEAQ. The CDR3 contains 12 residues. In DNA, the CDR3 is TGTGCCAGCACGGGAGCCTCAGAGACCCAGTACTTC. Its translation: CASTGASETQYF. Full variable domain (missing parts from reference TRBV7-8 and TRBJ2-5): GAGVSQSPRYKVAKRGQDVALRCDPISGHVSLFWYQQALGQGPEFLTYFQNEAQLDKSGLPSDRFFAERPEGSVSTLKIQRTQQEDSAVYLCASTGASETQYFGPGTRLLVL.